The T cell receptor (beta chain) under discussion was sequenced for a study of cytomegalovirus exposure and HLA in healthy donors. General study results and limits: The classifier was said to identify cytomegalovirus status with high specificity and sensitivity.

With respect to this clone: Its target is unknown.

TCRdb's table, derived via immunoSEQ multiplex PCR, lists solely in-frame clones and lacks some. The repertoire has under 200,000 clones, about 81% of them found once; the top ten carry 0.95% to 1.5%. While the first cohort had fewer than 850 subjects, the donors belonged to the separate validation cohort of over a hundred subjects. This CDR3 comprises 10 residues. The V and J ends lost 3 bases and 8 bases respectively, with 5 bases between them. Per the germline V gene, CDR1 is DFQATT and CDR2 is SNEGSKA (reference sequence). The receptor was derived from a woman between 25 and 40 years old in good health and CMV-seronegative. Sequencing used PBMCs. The rearrangement uses TRBV20-1 and TRBJ2-1, with D unclear. The CDR3 DNA follows: TGCAGTGCTAGGTTAGATGAGCAGTTCTTC. The encoded protein is CSARLDEQFF.